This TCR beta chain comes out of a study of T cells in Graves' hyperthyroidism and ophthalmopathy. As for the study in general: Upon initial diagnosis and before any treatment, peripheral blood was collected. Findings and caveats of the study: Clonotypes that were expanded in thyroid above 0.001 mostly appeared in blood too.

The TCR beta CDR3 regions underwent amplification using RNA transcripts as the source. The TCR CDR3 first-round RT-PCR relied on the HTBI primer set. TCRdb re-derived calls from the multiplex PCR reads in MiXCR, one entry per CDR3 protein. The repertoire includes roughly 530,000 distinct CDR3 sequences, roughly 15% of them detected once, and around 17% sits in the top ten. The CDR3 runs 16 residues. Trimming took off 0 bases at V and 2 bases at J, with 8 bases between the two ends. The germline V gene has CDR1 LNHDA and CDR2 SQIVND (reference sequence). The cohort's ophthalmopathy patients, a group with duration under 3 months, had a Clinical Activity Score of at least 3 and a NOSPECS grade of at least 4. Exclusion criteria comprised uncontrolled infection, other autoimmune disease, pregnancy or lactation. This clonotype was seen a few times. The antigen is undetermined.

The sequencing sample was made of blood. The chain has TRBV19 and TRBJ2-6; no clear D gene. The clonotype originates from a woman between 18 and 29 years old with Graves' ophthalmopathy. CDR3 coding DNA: TGTGCCAGTAGTATAGACAGCACGACTGGGGCCAACGTCCTGACTTTC. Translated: CASSIDSTTGANVLTF.